This TCR beta chain was documented in a study of CD8+CD57+ T cells in acquired aplastic anemia. CDR1 and CDR2 from the germline V gene are MGHDK and SYGVNS. This CDR3 has 14 residues. The ends were cut back, 5 bases at V and 6 bases at J, with 13 bases in the middle. TCR beta VDJ combinations and CDR3 sequences were profiled from genomic DNA. TCRdb analysed the reads with MiXCR anew, one entry per CDR3 protein. The sample lists around 430,000 distinct CDR3 sequences, under 40% seen once, with roughly 0.8% in the top ten. Selection for sequencing was limited to patients who had shown CD8+CD57+ cell expansion by flow cytometry.

The sequence was collected from a human donor with aplastic anemia. The chain has TRBV25-1 and TRBJ1-4, with D perhaps TRBD1 (5 bases). Sequenced input: sorted CD4+, CD8+, or CD8+CD57+ T cells (not recorded which) from PBMCs. The CDR3 region has the DNA TGTGCCAGCAGTACGGGAGGGACTGATGAAAAACTGTTTTTT. This sequence encodes CASSTGGTDEKLFF.